A selection of T cell receptor beta chains follows, all from one sample in a study of CD8 T cells in Susac syndrome. MiXCR, applied by TCRdb to the immunoSEQ multiplex PCR reads, yields one record per CDR3 protein. The sample contains 40,000 to 55,000 distinct CDR3 sequences, around 92% of which appear only once. Sequences were obtained from CD8+ T cells from PBMCs. The receptors were sampled from a human donor in good health. Each CDR3 is given with its conserved first and last residue. Fields, in order: V gene, D gene, clone size, J gene, CDR3 protein, CDR3 DNA. D genes are given only for firm matches. Clone size, where shown, is once, few, many, or a class for clones that have expanded.

V: TRBV6-5; D: TRBD2; size: -; J: TRBJ2-2; CDR3: CASSYLAGVGNTGELFF; DNA: TGTGCCAGCAGTTACCTGGCGGGGGTCGGGAACACCGGGGAGCTGTTTTTT
V: TRBV12-3/TRBV12-4; D: -; size: few; J: TRBJ2-5; CDR3: CASSPTYDQETQYF; DNA: TGTGCCAGCAGTCCGACGTATGACCAAGAGACCCAGTACTTC
V: TRBV5-1; D: -; size: -; J: TRBJ2-7; CDR3: CASSLVGRVQSYEQYF; DNA: TGCGCCAGCAGCTTGGTGGGCAGGGTCCAGTCCTACGAGCAGTACTTC
V: TRBV5-5; D: TRBD2; size: -; J: TRBJ2-2; CDR3: CASSSALAGGTGELFF; DNA: TGTGCCAGCAGCTCTGCCCTAGCGGGAGGTACCGGGGAGCTGTTTTTT
V: TRBV9; D: TRBD2; size: -; J: TRBJ2-1; CDR3: CASSPPRGSSSNEQFF; DNA: TGTGCCAGCAGCCCCCCCCGCGGGAGTTCCAGCAATGAGCAGTTCTTC
V: TRBV12-3/TRBV12-4; D: -; size: -; J: TRBJ2-2; CDR3: CASNWGGLASTGELFF; DNA: TGTGCCAGCAATTGGGGGGGGCTAGCATCAACCGGGGAGCTGTTTTTT
V: TRBV19; D: -; size: few; J: TRBJ2-3; CDR3: CASSIESGYLDTQYF; DNA: TGTGCCAGTAGTATAGAGAGCGGATACCTGGATACGCAGTATTTT
V: TRBV27; D: -; size: -; J: TRBJ2-7; CDR3: CASSLGGQFYEQYF; DNA: TGTGCCAGCAGTTTAGGAGGACAGTTCTACGAGCAGTACTTC
V: TRBV29-1; D: -; size: -; J: TRBJ2-1; CDR3: CSVTGLPARYNEQFF; DNA: TGCAGCGTTACGGGACTCCCCGCGAGATACAATGAGCAGTTCTTC
V: TRBV11-2; D: -; size: -; J: TRBJ1-2; CDR3: CASSLVVGQGPYGYTF; DNA: TGTGCCAGCAGCTTAGTTGTAGGGCAGGGCCCGTATGGCTACACCTTC
V: TRBV20-1; D: TRBD2; size: -; J: TRBJ2-3; CDR3: CSARDVRDYLNTDTQYF; DNA: TGCAGTGCTAGAGATGTTCGGGACTACCTCAACACAGATACGCAGTATTTT
V: TRBV30; D: -; size: -; J: TRBJ1-2; CDR3: CAWSRGGEGYTF; DNA: TGTGCCTGGAGTCGGGGAGGGGAAGGCTACACCTTC
V: TRBV27; D: -; size: -; J: TRBJ1-2; CDR3: CASGRTVELYGYTF; DNA: TGTGCCAGCGGGCGGACGGTAGAGCTTTATGGCTACACCTTC
V: TRBV27; D: -; size: -; J: TRBJ1-5; CDR3: CASSLGRGGQPQHF; DNA: TGTGCCAGCAGTTTAGGGCGAGGGGGGCAGCCCCAGCATTTT
V: TRBV4-3; D: TRBD1; size: -; J: TRBJ1-5; CDR3: CASSQDLLGRGNQPQHF; DNA: TGCGCCAGCAGCCAAGATTTGTTGGGCAGGGGGAATCAGCCCCAGCATTTT
V: TRBV5-1; D: TRBD1; size: once; J: TRBJ2-7; CDR3: CASSLTRGSYEQYF; DNA: TGCGCCAGCAGCTTAACCAGGGGGTCCTACGAGCAGTACTTC
V: TRBV29-1; D: TRBD1; size: -; J: TRBJ1-2; CDR3: CSVLTGNLYGYTF; DNA: TGCAGCGTCCTGACAGGGAATCTCTATGGCTACACCTTC
V: TRBV2; D: -; size: -; J: TRBJ2-7; CDR3: CASFNGYEQYF; DNA: TGTGCCAGCTTCAACGGCTACGAGCAGTACTTC
V: TRBV2; D: -; size: -; J: TRBJ2-7; CDR3: CASSEVAAGPEQYF; DNA: TGTGCCAGCAGTGAAGTGGCAGCAGGCCCCGAGCAGTACTTC
V: TRBV12-5; D: -; size: -; J: TRBJ1-5; CDR3: CASGLGGASNQPQHF; DNA: TGTGCTAGTGGTTTGGGAGGGGCCAGCAATCAGCCCCAGCATTTT
V: TRBV7-9; D: -; size: -; J: TRBJ1-1; CDR3: CASSLARGATEAFF; DNA: TGTGCCAGCAGCTTAGCGCGGGGGGCAACTGAAGCTTTCTTT
V: TRBV4-2; D: TRBD1; size: -; J: TRBJ2-3; CDR3: CASSQEGQGTDTQYF; DNA: TGTGCCAGCAGCCAGGAGGGACAGGGGACAGATACGCAGTATTTT
V: TRBV5-1; D: -; size: -; J: TRBJ2-7; CDR3: CASSLQRTYEQYF; DNA: TGCGCCAGCAGCTTACAAAGAACCTACGAGCAGTACTTC
V: TRBV13; D: -; size: -; J: TRBJ2-3; CDR3: CASRLDLTDTQYF; DNA: TGTGCCAGTAGACTAGACCTCACAGATACGCAGTATTTT
V: TRBV7-2; D: TRBD2; size: -; J: TRBJ2-5; CDR3: CASSLGAGMGETQYF; DNA: TGTGCCAGCAGCTTAGGAGCGGGAATGGGAGAGACCCAGTACTTC
V: TRBV5-6; D: -; size: -; J: TRBJ2-6; CDR3: CASRSTGIGSSGANVLTF; DNA: TGTGCCAGCAGATCGACTGGGATTGGGAGTTCCGGGGCCAACGTCCTGACTTTC
V: TRBV24-1; D: -; size: once; J: TRBJ2-2; CDR3: CATSALGGRANTGELFF; DNA: TGTGCCACCAGTGCCCTAGGGGGTAGGGCGAACACCGGGGAGCTGTTTTTT
V: TRBV7-9; D: -; size: -; J: TRBJ2-3; CDR3: CASSPPGIGTDTQYF; DNA: TGTGCCAGCAGCCCACCCGGGATAGGCACAGATACGCAGTATTTT
V: TRBV5-4; D: -; size: -; J: TRBJ2-7; CDR3: CASSLGTNKNEQYF; DNA: TGTGCCAGCAGCTTGGGGACCAATAAGAACGAGCAGTACTTC
V: TRBV9; D: -; size: -; J: TRBJ1-1; CDR3: CASSVAPVAEAFF; DNA: TGTGCCAGCAGCGTAGCTCCGGTGGCTGAAGCTTTCTTT
V: TRBV30; D: -; size: -; J: TRBJ2-7; CDR3: CAWSMAGLYEQYF; DNA: TGTGCCTGGAGTATGGCGGGGCTCTACGAGCAGTACTTC
V: TRBV20-1; D: TRBD1; size: -; J: TRBJ2-1; CDR3: CSARDRGRPSYNEQFF; DNA: TGCAGTGCTAGAGATAGGGGGCGTCCCTCCTACAATGAGCAGTTCTTC
V: TRBV7-9; D: -; size: -; J: TRBJ1-2; CDR3: CASSSSGRSYGYTF; DNA: TGTGCCAGCAGCTCATCCGGACGGTCCTATGGCTACACCTTC
V: TRBV7-2; D: TRBD2; size: -; J: TRBJ2-4; CDR3: CASKRGGTRDIQYF; DNA: TGTGCCAGCAAGAGGGGTGGGACTAGAGACATTCAGTACTTC
V: TRBV5-1; D: -; size: -; J: TRBJ1-1; CDR3: CASSHTGNTEAFF; DNA: TGCGCCAGCAGCCATACAGGGAACACTGAAGCTTTCTTT
V: TRBV18; D: -; size: -; J: TRBJ1-1; CDR3: CASSPPSLEAFF; DNA: TGTGCCAGCTCACCACCGAGCCTTGAAGCTTTCTTT
V: TRBV2; D: -; size: -; J: TRBJ1-1; CDR3: CASREGRVNTEAFF; DNA: TGTGCCAGCAGGGAAGGTAGGGTGAACACTGAAGCTTTCTTT
V: TRBV27; D: -; size: -; J: TRBJ2-3; CDR3: CASSLWGVTDTQYF; DNA: TGTGCCAGCAGTTTGTGGGGCGTTACAGATACGCAGTATTTT
V: TRBV4-3; D: -; size: -; J: TRBJ1-5; CDR3: CASSLAIGANQPQHF; DNA: TGCGCCAGCAGCCTGGCCATTGGGGCGAATCAGCCCCAGCATTTT
V: TRBV7-9; D: -; size: -; J: TRBJ2-3; CDR3: CASSQITDTQYF; DNA: TGTGCCAGCAGTCAGATCACAGATACGCAGTATTTT
V: TRBV5-4; D: -; size: -; J: TRBJ1-4; CDR3: CASSLGGDEKLFF; DNA: TGTGCCAGCAGCTTGGGAGGGGATGAAAAACTGTTTTTT
V: TRBV5-4; D: -; size: once; J: TRBJ2-4; CDR3: CASSLGRQTYF; DNA: TGTGCCAGCAGCTTGGGACGGCAAACGTACTTC
V: TRBV9; D: -; size: -; J: TRBJ2-1; CDR3: CASSVAERSYNEQFF; DNA: TGTGCCAGCAGCGTAGCGGAACGCTCCTACAATGAGCAGTTCTTC
V: TRBV4-1; D: -; size: -; J: TRBJ1-1; CDR3: CASSQLEGANTEAFF; DNA: TGCGCCAGCAGCCAACTGGAAGGGGCGAACACTGAAGCTTTCTTT
V: TRBV6-2/TRBV6-3; D: -; size: -; J: TRBJ2-1; CDR3: CASSPTPGAEKRYNEQFF; DNA: TGTGCCAGCAGTCCAACCCCCGGAGCGGAAAAGAGGTACAATGAGCAGTTCTTC
V: TRBV7-2; D: TRBD1; size: -; J: TRBJ2-7; CDR3: CASSLLGTGIDEQYF; DNA: TGTGCCAGCAGCTTATTGGGGACAGGGATCGACGAGCAGTACTTC